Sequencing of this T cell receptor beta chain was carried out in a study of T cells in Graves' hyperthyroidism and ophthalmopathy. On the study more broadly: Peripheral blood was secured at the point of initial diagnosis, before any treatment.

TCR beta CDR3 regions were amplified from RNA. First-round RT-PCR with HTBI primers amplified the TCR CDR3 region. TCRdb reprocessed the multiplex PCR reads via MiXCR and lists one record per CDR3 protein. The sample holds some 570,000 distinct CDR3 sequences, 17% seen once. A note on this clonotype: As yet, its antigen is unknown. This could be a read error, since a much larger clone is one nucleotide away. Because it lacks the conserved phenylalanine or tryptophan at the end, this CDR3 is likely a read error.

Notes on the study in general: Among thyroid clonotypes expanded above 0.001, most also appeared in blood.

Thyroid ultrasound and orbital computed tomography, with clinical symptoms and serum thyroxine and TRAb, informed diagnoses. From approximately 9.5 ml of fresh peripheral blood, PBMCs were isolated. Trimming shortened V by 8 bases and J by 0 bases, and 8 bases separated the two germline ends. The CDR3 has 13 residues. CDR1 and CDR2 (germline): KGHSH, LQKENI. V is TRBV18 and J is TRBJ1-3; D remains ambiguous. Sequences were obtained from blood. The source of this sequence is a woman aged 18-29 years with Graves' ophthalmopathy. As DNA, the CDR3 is TGTGCCAGCACAACTAGCTCTGGAAACACCATATATTCT. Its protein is CASTTSSGNTIYS.